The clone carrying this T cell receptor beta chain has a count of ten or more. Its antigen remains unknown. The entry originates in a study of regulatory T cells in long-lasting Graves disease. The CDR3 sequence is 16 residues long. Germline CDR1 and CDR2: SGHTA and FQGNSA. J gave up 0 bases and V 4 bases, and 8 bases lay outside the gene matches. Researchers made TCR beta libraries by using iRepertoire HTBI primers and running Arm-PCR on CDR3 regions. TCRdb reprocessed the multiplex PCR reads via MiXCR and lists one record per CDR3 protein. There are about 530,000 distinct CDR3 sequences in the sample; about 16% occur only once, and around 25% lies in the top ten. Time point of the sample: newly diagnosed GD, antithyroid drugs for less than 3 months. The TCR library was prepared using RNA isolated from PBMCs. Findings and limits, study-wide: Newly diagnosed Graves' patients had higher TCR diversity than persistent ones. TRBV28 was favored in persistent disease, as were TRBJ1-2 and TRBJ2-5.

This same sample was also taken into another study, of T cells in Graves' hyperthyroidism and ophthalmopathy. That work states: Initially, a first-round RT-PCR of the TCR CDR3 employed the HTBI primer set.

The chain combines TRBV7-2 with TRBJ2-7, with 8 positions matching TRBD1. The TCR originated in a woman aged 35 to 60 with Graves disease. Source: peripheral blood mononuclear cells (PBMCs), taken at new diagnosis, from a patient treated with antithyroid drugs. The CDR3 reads CASSSGQATSSYEQYF. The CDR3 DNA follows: TGTGCCAGCAGCTCGGGACAGGCCACTAGCTCCTACGAGCAGTACTTC.